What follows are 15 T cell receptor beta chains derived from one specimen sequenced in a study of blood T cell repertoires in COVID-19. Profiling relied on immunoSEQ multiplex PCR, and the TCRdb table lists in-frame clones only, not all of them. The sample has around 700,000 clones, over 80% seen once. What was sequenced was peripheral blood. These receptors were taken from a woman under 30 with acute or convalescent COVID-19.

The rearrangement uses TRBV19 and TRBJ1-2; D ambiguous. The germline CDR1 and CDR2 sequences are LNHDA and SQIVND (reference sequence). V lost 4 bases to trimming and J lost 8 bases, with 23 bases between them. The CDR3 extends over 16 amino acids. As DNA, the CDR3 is TGTGCCAGTAGTAGTCTCCTGGTGGGAGGATCTAGCGGCTACACCTTC. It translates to CASSSLLVGGSSGYTF.

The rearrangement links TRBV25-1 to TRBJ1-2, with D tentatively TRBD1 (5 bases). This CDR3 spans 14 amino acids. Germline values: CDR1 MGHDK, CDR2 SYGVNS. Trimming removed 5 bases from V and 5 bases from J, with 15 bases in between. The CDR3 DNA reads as TGTGCCAGCAGTATTGACTCAAAGGGGTATGGCTACACCTTC. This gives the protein CASSIDSKGYGYTF.

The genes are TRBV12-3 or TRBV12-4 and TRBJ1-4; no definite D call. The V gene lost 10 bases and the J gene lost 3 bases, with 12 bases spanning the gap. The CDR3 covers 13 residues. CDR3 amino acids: CATAAGSNEKLFF. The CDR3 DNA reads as TGTGCCACCGCAGCGGGATCTAATGAAAAACTGTTTTTT.

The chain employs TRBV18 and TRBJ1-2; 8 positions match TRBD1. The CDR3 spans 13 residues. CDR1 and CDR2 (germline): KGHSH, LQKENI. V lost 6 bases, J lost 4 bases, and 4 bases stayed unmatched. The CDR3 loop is CASSQDRGYGYTF. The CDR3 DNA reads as TGTGCCAGCTCCCAAGACAGGGGCTATGGCTACACCTTC.

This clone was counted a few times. CDR3 in amino acids: CASSKVGALWEGDYNEQFF. CDR3 in DNA: TGTGCCAGCAGCAAAGTCGGGGCGCTTTGGGAGGGGGACTACAATGAGCAGTTCTTC. The V call is TRBV21-1, the J call TRBJ2-1; the table's D gene call, TRBD2, was not cross checked with the DNA. TRBV21-1 is a pseudogene segment. The length of the CDR3 is 19 residues.

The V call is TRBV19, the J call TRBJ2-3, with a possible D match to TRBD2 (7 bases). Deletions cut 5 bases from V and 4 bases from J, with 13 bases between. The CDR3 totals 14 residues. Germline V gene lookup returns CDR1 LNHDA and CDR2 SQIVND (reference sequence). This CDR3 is CASSVGGLADTQYF. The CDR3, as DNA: TGTGCCAGTAGTGTCGGGGGGCTCGCAGATACGCAGTATTTT.

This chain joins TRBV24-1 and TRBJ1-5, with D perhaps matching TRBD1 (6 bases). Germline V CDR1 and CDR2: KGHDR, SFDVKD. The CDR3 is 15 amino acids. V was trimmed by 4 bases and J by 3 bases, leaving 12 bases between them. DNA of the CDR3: TGTGCCACCAGTGACCCCGGGGGGCCCAATCAGCCCCAGCATTTT. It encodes CATSDPGGPNQPQHF.

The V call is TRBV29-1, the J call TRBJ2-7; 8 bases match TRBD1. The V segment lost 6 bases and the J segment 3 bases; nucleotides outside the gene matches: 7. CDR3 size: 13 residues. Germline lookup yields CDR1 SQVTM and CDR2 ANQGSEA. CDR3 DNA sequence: TGCAGCGTGGAGGGGGACAGGCTCTACGAGCAGTACTTC. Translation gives CSVEGDRLYEQYF.

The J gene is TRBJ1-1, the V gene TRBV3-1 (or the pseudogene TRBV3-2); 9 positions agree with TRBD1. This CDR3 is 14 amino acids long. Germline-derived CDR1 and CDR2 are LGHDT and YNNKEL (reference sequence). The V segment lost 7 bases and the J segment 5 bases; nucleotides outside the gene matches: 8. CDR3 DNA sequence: TGTGCCAGCACCATCAACAGGGGGCGGACTGAAGCTTTCTTT. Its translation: CASTINRGRTEAFF.

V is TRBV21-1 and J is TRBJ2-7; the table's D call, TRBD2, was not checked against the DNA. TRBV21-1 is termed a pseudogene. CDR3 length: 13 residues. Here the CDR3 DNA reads TGTGCCAGCAACCGACGGGGGAGCTACGAGCAGTACTTC. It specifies CASNRRGSYEQYF.

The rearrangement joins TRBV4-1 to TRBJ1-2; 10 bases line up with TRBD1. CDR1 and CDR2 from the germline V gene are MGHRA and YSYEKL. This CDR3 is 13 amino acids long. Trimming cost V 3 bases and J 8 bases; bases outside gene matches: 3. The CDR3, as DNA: TGCGCCAGCAGCCAGACAGGGGGCCGGGGCTACACCTTC. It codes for CASSQTGGRGYTF.

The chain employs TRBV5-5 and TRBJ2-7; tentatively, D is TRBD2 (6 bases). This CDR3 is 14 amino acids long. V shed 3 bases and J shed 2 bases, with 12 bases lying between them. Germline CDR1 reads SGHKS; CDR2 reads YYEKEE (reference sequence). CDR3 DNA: TGTGCCAGCAGCTGGCGCGGAGGGCCCTACGAGCAGTACTTC. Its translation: CASSWRGGPYEQYF.

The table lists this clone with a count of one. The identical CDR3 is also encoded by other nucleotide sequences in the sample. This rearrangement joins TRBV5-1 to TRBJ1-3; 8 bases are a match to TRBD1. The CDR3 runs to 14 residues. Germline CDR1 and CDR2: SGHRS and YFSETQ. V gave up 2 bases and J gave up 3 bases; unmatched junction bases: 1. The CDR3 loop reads CASSLGTGGNTIYF. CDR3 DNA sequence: TGCGCCAGCAGCTTAGGGACAGGTGGAAACACCATATATTTT.

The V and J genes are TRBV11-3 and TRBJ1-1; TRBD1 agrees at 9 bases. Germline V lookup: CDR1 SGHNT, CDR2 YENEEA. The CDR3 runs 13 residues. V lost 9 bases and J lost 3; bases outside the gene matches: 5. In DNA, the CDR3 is TGTGCCAGTTCGGACAGGGGATACACTGAAGCTTTCTTT. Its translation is CASSDRGYTEAFF.

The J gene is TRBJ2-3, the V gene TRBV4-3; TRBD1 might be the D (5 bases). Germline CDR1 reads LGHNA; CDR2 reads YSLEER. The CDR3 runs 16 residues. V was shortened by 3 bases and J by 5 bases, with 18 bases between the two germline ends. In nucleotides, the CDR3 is TGCGCCAGCAGCCACGAGACAGATGACATTGGAGATACGCAGTATTTT. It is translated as CASSHETDDIGDTQYF.